Sequencing of this T cell receptor beta chain was carried out in a study of blood T cell repertoires in COVID-19. Study-wide context: COVID-19 samples from acute and convalescent phases originated in the United States, Italy and Spain. T cells, B-cell-depleted T cells, or PBMCs supplied cDNA or gDNA.

Study processing details: Amplification with reference gene primers provided the estimates of nucleated cell counts. Produced via immunoSEQ multiplex PCR; TCRdb's table is partial and in-frame only. V, J and clone size are taken as reported in that table, and D and trimming were inferred from the DNA itself. The data contain about 210,000 clones, about nine tenths of them singletons. This clone came up once. The same CDR3 also results from other DNA sequences found in this sample. The source is a woman in her thirties or forties with acute or convalescent COVID-19. The sequencing sample was made of peripheral blood.

CDR3 sequence reads: CASSLGSLQETQYF. The CDR3, as DNA: TGTGCCAGCAGCTTAGGTTCCCTCCAAGAGACCCAGTACTTC. J is TRBJ2-5 and V is TRBV7-2; D not certain. CDR1 and CDR2 from the germline V gene are SGHTA and FQGNSA. The CDR3 covers 14 residues. With 1 base removed from V and 1 base from J, the gap between germline ends came to 7 bases. Full variable domain (missing parts from reference TRBV7-2 and TRBJ2-5): GAGVSQSPSNKVTEKGKDVELRCDPISGHTALYWYRQSLGQGLEFLIYFQGNSAPDKSGLPSDRFSAERTGGSVSTLTIQRTQQEDSAVYLCASSLGSLQETQYFGPGTRLLVL.